This entry concerns a single TCR beta chain. Measured with immunoSEQ multiplex PCR; TCRdb has only the in-frame clones, and not every one. The table shows around 250,000 clones, with 89% occurring only once. This CDR3 has 13 amino acids. Germline CDR1 is MNHEY and CDR2 is SMNVEV (reference sequence). The V end lost 8 bases, the J end lost 3 bases, and 14 bases lay between the germline ends. The sample comes from a study of blood T cell repertoires in COVID-19. Study details: The analysed material was cDNA or gDNA that came from T cells, B-cell-depleted T cells, or PBMCs.

The clonotype originates from a woman in her 40s who had recovered from COVID-19. The chain joins TRBV27 to TRBJ2-7; possible D gene TRBD2, 6 bases. Sequencing was carried out using peripheral blood. The chain's CDR3 is CASRQSGYYEQYV. The CDR3 bases are TGTGCCAGCCGACAGAGCGGGTACTACGAGCAGTACGTC.